This T cell receptor (beta chain) was captured by sequencing in a study of T cell responses to AZD1222 COVID-19 vaccine. Looked up from germline, CDR1 is SNHLY and CDR2 is FYNNEI. V lost 6 bases to trimming and J lost 5 bases; unmatched junction nucleotides: 12. The CDR3 runs to 16 residues. The protocol was immunoSEQ multiplex PCR, while the TCRdb copy is restricted to in-frame clones and leaves out a portion. The profile shows 83,000 or so clones, less than 95% of them singletons. This clone turned up a few times. The receptor comes from an adult who received the AZD1222 COVID-19 vaccine. The sequenced sample was peripheral blood, obtained 28 days after the second AZD1222 dose. The chain links TRBV2 to TRBJ2-4; 8 nucleotides agree with TRBD1. The CDR3 protein is CASRDDRGRYQNIQYF. Here the CDR3 DNA reads TGTGCCAGCAGGGACGACAGGGGCCGATACCAAAACATTCAGTACTTC.